A single sample gave rise to the 30 T cell receptor beta chains below, sequenced in a study of preoperative IRX-2 immunotherapy in early breast cancer. The treatment denotes: preoperative locoregional IRX-2 cytokine immunotherapy. Data came from immunoSEQ multiplex PCR; TCRdb stores just in-frame clones and leaves some out. Counted here are approximately 31,000 clones, roughly nine tenths occurring once; the ten biggest clones make up about 1.5%. Sample: tumor tissue, taken after IRX-2 immunotherapy. Receptor source: a human donor with breast cancer.

The rearrangement joins TRBV12-2 to TRBJ1-1. TRBV12-2 is annotated as a pseudogene. The CDR3 spans 18 residues. CDR3 protein: CASRLIPRAEPMNTEAFF. DNA of the CDR3: TGTGCAAGTCGCTTAATCCCCCGTGCGGAACCAATGAACACTGAAGCTTTCTTT.

The chain employs TRBV18 and TRBJ1-1; D unresolved. Germline lookup yields CDR1 KGHSH and CDR2 LQKENI. Trimming took 1 base from V and 3 from J, leaving 6 bases between them. The CDR3 consists of 13 residues. CDR3 sequence (DNA): TGTGCCAGCTCACCACAGGGTTACACTGAAGCTTTCTTT. This translates into CASSPQGYTEAFF. The full variable domain, completed using reference TRBV18 and TRBJ1-1, is NAGVMQNPRHLVRRRGQEARLRCSPMKGHSHVYWYRQLPEEGLKFMVYLQKENIIDESGMPKERFSAEFPKEGPSILRIQQVVRGDSAAYFCASSPQGYTEAFFGQGTRLTVV.

The gene calls are TRBV6-8 and TRBJ2-3; possibly TRBD1 or TRBD2 for D (5 bases each). Trimming shortened V by 7 bases and J by 6 bases, and 17 bases separated the two germline ends. The CDR3 is 14 residues long. From germline, CDR1 is MNHGY and CDR2 SAAAGT. CDR3 DNA: TGTGCCAGCAACTCGGGACGGACGTCGGATACGCAGTATTTT. Translating it yields CASNSGRTSDTQYF.

V usage is TRBV11-3 and J usage is TRBJ1-1, with D perhaps matching TRBD1 (6 bases). The V gene lost 1 base and the J gene lost 4 bases, with 10 bases spanning the gap. The germline V gene has CDR1 SGHNT and CDR2 YENEEA. The CDR3 loop spans 14 amino acids. CDR3 loop: CASSLVGGTTEAFF. In DNA, the CDR3 is TGTGCCAGCAGCTTAGTAGGGGGAACCACTGAAGCTTTCTTT.

In this sample, this clone turned up once. This sequence joins TRBV6-8 and TRBJ1-2, with 8 positions matching TRBD1. Germline CDR1 reads MNHGY; CDR2 reads SAAAGT. V lost 7 bases to trimming and J lost 8 bases; unmatched junction nucleotides: 12. This CDR3 contains 14 residues. The CDR3 sequence: CASKGTGRVWGYTF. The CDR3 nucleotides are TGTGCCAGCAAGGGGACAGGTCGGGTTTGGGGCTACACCTTC.

The rearrangement links TRBV28 to TRBJ1-2, with D tentatively TRBD1 (6 bases). Germline V gene data show CDR1 as MDHEN and CDR2 as SYDVKM. V was shortened by 6 bases and J by 4 bases, with 12 bases between the two germline ends. This CDR3 is 13 amino acids long. CDR3 sequence: CASSLTGPYGYTF. The CDR3 nucleotides are TGTGCCAGCAGCCTAACAGGGCCCTATGGCTACACCTTC.

V and J are TRBV6-8 and TRBJ1-1; weak D call: TRBD1 (6 bases). The germline gives CDR1 MNHGY, CDR2 SAAAGT. V was pared by 2 bases and J by 5 bases, with 15 bases between. This CDR3 is 15 amino acids long. The DNA for the CDR3 is TGTGCCAGCAGTTACGGGGGGCAGGGGTGGACTGAAGCTTTCTTT. Protein sequence: CASSYGGQGWTEAFF.

This clone was detected once. The chain combines TRBV19 with TRBJ1-4, with D tentatively TRBD1 (6 bases). Germline CDR1 is LNHDA and CDR2 is SQIVND (reference sequence). V was cut by 5 bases and J by 0 bases, with 13 bases left in between. The CDR3 is made up of 16 amino acids. The CDR3 here is CASSFWGQATNEKLFF. Written as DNA, the CDR3 is TGTGCCAGTAGTTTCTGGGGACAAGCAACTAATGAAAAACTGTTTTTT.

This clone was seen only once. V usage is TRBV28 and J usage is TRBJ2-6; D is perhaps TRBD1 or TRBD2 (5 bases each). V lost 5 bases, J lost 4 bases, and 27 bases lay in between. The CDR3 covers 20 residues. Germline CDR1 reads MDHEN; CDR2 reads SYDVKM. The CDR3 nucleotides read TGTGCCAGCAGTAAGAAAATGATATTACCAGGGACGAACGGGGCCAACGTCCTGACTTTC. Its translation: CASSKKMILPGTNGANVLTF.

The chain uses TRBV28 and TRBJ2-5; 11 bases match TRBD1. With 5 bases clipped from V and 4 bases from J, the junction kept 9 bases outside the gene matches. Germline values: CDR1 MDHEN, CDR2 SYDVKM. The CDR3 is 16 amino acids. DNA for the CDR3: TGTGCCAGCAGTCGCGGGACAGGGGGTTTGAGAGAGACCCAGTACTTC. It encodes CASSRGTGGLRETQYF.

The chain employs TRBV29-1 and TRBJ2-1; D may be TRBD2 (6 bases). Trimming cost V 0 bases and J 7 bases, with 19 bases left between them. Germline V gives CDR1 SQVTM, CDR2 ANQGSEA. This CDR3 contains 16 residues. The chain's CDR3 is CSVEDDRGLTRNEQFF. DNA for the CDR3: TGCAGCGTTGAAGATGACCGGGGACTCACGCGGAATGAGCAGTTCTTC.

The gene calls are TRBV7-1 and TRBJ1-5; D gene unclear. Being an ORF, TRBV7-1 has a function that is uncertain. Trimming cost V 5 bases and J 5 bases, with 10 bases left between them. This CDR3 is built from 13 residues. CDR3 sequence: CASSQERDQPQHF. Written as DNA, the CDR3 is TGTGCCAGCAGCCAAGAAAGGGATCAGCCCCAGCATTTT.

V gene TRBV6-8 combines with J gene TRBJ2-5, with 15 bases matching TRBD2. This CDR3 contains 17 residues. CDR1 and CDR2 from the germline V gene are MNHGY and SAAAGT. V lost 1 base, J lost 5 bases, and 5 bases stayed unmatched. This CDR3 reads CASSYFGLAGGGETQYF. CDR3 bases: TGTGCCAGCAGTTACTTCGGACTAGCGGGAGGGGGGGAGACCCAGTACTTC.

The chain couples TRBV15 to TRBJ1-2; 9 bases align to TRBD1. V was clipped by 10 bases and J by 1 base; unmatched bases: 10. Per the germline V gene, CDR1 is LNHNV and CDR2 is YYDKDF (reference sequence). This CDR3 region has 15 residues. The CDR3 sequence: CASSDGQGYNYGYTF. The CDR3 DNA reads as TGTGCCAGCAGTGATGGACAGGGGTATAACTATGGCTACACCTTC. Variable domain in full (rest from reference TRBV15 and TRBJ1-2): DAMVIQNPRYQVTQFGKPVTLSCSQTLNHNVMYWYQQKSSQAPKLLFHYYDKDFNNEADTPDNFQSRRPNTSFCFLDIRSPGLGDTAMYLCASSDGQGYNYGYTFGSGTRLTVV.

The chain combines TRBV9 with TRBJ2-5, with TRBD1 matching over 7 bases. Trimming cost V 0 bases and J 4 bases; bases outside gene matches: 0. The CDR3 has 13 amino acids. Germline V CDR1 and CDR2: SGDLS, YYNGEE. The CDR3 spells CASSVAGGETQYF. DNA of the CDR3: TGTGCCAGCAGCGTAGCAGGGGGAGAGACCCAGTACTTC.

The rearrangement uses TRBV10-3 and TRBJ1-1; D is possibly TRBD1 (5 bases). This CDR3 contains 15 residues. The V and J ends lost 0 bases and 1 base respectively, with 9 bases between them. Germline CDR1 and CDR2: ENHRY and SYGVKD. CDR3 sequence: CAISESRRENTEAFF. The CDR3 nucleotides read TGTGCCATCAGTGAGTCGCGCAGGGAGAACACTGAAGCTTTCTTT.

This chain links TRBV6-8 with TRBJ1-5; D call uncertain. Germline CDR1 and CDR2: MNHGY and SAAAGT. The CDR3 is 14 amino acids. Between the trimmed V and J ends, which lost 4 bases and 7 bases, there was a span of 14 bases. The DNA of the CDR3 is TGTGCCAGCAGTTCCGCCACAAAGGGACAGCCCCAGCATTTT. Its protein product is CASSSATKGQPQHF.

V is TRBV11-3 and J is TRBJ2-7; 7 bases agree with TRBD1. This CDR3 has 15 amino acids. V lost 5 bases and J lost 1; bases outside the gene matches: 8. Germline-derived CDR1 and CDR2 are SGHNT and YENEEA. DNA for the CDR3: TGTGCCAGCAGCCCTATGAGACAGGGATCCTACGAGCAGTACTTC. Amino acids: CASSPMRQGSYEQYF. Looking up the rest from reference TRBV11-3 and TRBJ2-7 gives the full variable domain: EAGVVQSPRYKIIEKKQPVAFWCNPISGHNTLYWYLQNLGQGPELLIRYENEEAVDDSQLPKDRFSAERLKGVDSTLKIQPAELGDSAVYLCASSPMRQGSYEQYFGPGTRLTVT.

The rearrangement joins TRBV6-7 to TRBJ1-2, with a weak D call TRBD1 (5 bases). TRBV6-7 is classed as an ORF, of uncertain function. The germline V and J ends were trimmed by 5 bases and 0 bases, with 10 bases remaining between them. The CDR3 has 14 amino acids. The CDR3 region is CASSVRTPNYGYTF. CDR3 in DNA: TGTGCCAGCAGTGTCCGGACACCTAACTATGGCTACACCTTC.

The table lists this clone with a count of one. V usage is TRBV6-8 and J usage is TRBJ2-1; 13 nucleotides agree with TRBD2. The CDR3 spans 16 residues. CDR1 and CDR2 from the germline V gene are MNHGY and SAAAGT. The J segment lost 6 bases and the V segment lost 4 bases, leaving 6 bases of the junction unmatched. CDR3 in DNA: TGTGCCAGCAGTTGGACTAGCGGGGGATACCGCAATGAGCAGTTCTTC. Its translation is CASSWTSGGYRNEQFF.

The chain employs TRBV11-3 and TRBJ1-6; maybe TRBD1 (6 bases). Trimming took off 6 bases at V and 7 bases at J, with 19 bases between the two ends. The germline CDR1 and CDR2 sequences are SGHNT and YENEEA. The CDR3 has 16 residues. The CDR3 region is CASRARTAVNNSPLHF. The CDR3 region has the DNA TGTGCCAGCAGGGCAAGGACAGCCGTGAACAATTCACCCCTCCACTTT.

The rearrangement joins TRBV6-1 to TRBJ2-7; 9 positions agree with TRBD2. CDR1 is MNHNS and CDR2 is SASEGT in the germline V gene. The CDR3 has 17 amino acids. The V and J ends lost 1 base and 3 bases, in that order; junction bases with no gene match: 10. The CDR3, as DNA: TGTGCCAGCAGTGAAGATGGTTTTGTAGCGGGGGACTACGAGCAGTACGTC. Translated: CASSEDGFVAGDYEQYV.

The chain couples TRBV18 to TRBJ2-1, with a tentative D call TRBD1 (5 bases). The germline V and J ends were trimmed by 0 bases and 6 bases, with 6 bases remaining between them. CDR3 size: 13 residues. Germline CDR1 and CDR2: KGHSH and LQKENI. The DNA of the CDR3 is TGTGCCAGCTCACCACCTCAGGGCAATGAGCAGTTCTTC. This codes for CASSPPQGNEQFF.

The chain links TRBV11-3 to TRBJ2-7; 10 nucleotides line up with TRBD1. CDR1 and CDR2 from the germline V gene are SGHNT and YENEEA. J was trimmed by 2 bases and V by 6 bases; bases with no gene match: 4. The CDR3 consists of 14 residues. The CDR3 DNA sequence: TGTGCCAGCAGTTGGACAGGGGGTACCTACGAGCAGTACTTC. Translation gives CASSWTGGTYEQYF.

Comment on this clone: This CDR3 is also generated by other DNA sequences in the sample. CDR3 loop: CASSPGQNYGYTF. The CDR3 coding sequence is TGTGCCAGCTCACCCGGACAGAACTATGGCTACACCTTC. V and J are TRBV18 and TRBJ1-2; maybe TRBD1 (6 bases). The CDR3 has 13 residues. Looked up from germline, CDR1 is KGHSH and CDR2 is LQKENI. Trimming removed 3 bases from V and 2 bases from J, with 7 bases in between. The variable domain in full, with the rest retrieved from reference TRBV18 and TRBJ1-2, is NAGVMQNPRHLVRRRGQEARLRCSPMKGHSHVYWYRQLPEEGLKFMVYLQKENIIDESGMPKERFSAEFPKEGPSILRIQQVVRGDSAAYFCASSPGQNYGYTFGSGTRLTVV.

This chain links TRBV7-1 with TRBJ2-3; possibly TRBD1 for D (5 bases). TRBV7-1 is an ORF, with its function uncertain. The CDR3 totals 14 residues. The germline V and J ends were trimmed by 4 bases and 5 bases, with 13 bases remaining between them. CDR3 residues: CASSLGAFGDTQYF. The DNA for the CDR3 is TGTGCCAGCAGCTTAGGGGCGTTTGGAGATACGCAGTATTTT.

J is TRBJ1-5 and V is TRBV6-8; D unclear. V was cut by 6 bases and J by 2 bases, with 20 bases left in between. CDR1 and CDR2 from the germline V gene are MNHGY and SAAAGT. The CDR3 is 17 amino acids. The CDR3 region has the DNA TGTGCCAGCAGAATTGACACGGCACTAAGGGGCAATCAGCCCCAGCATTTT. Protein: CASRIDTALRGNQPQHF.

The V and J genes are TRBV23-1 and TRBJ1-2; 7 bases map to TRBD1. TRBV23-1 is an ORF; its function is uncertain. The CDR3 loop spans 14 amino acids. V was pared by 6 bases and J by 8 bases, with 12 bases of the junction left unmatched. In DNA form, the CDR3 reads TGCGCCAGCAGCCGGATAGGACAGGAAGGAGGCTACACCTTC. The encoded protein is CASSRIGQEGGYTF.

V usage is TRBV6-8 and J usage is TRBJ2-2, with D uncertain. Between the trimmed V and J ends, which lost 0 bases and 4 bases, there was a span of 6 bases. Germline CDR1 and CDR2: MNHGY and SAAAGT. The CDR3 contains 14 residues. Here the CDR3 reads CASSYSTSTGELFF. The CDR3 nucleotides read TGTGCCAGCAGTTACTCGACGAGCACCGGGGAGCTGTTTTTT.

The chain employs TRBV1 and TRBJ2-1; the table names TRBD1, a call not compared with the DNA. TRBV1 is given as a pseudogene. The length of the CDR3 is 15 residues. Written as DNA, the CDR3 is TGCGCCAGCAGCCAAGATCTACAGGGGTACAATGAGCAGTTCTTC. Protein sequence: CASSQDLQGYNEQFF.